This TCR beta chain was recorded in a study of shared clonotypes between healthy human individuals. There are 16 residues in the CDR3. Germline assignment: CDR1 LNHDA and CDR2 SQIVND (reference sequence). V was clipped by 6 bases and J by 9 bases, with 24 bases between them. A word on this clone: Its antigen is still unknown.

The study, taken as a whole, reports: Clonotype sharing across a few donors was observed for about 5.2% of naive CD4 clonotypes.

Researchers ran the assay at a deep level. Genomic DNA of each subset was evenly split across several immunoSEQ plates. Using immunoSEQ multiplex PCR, the repertoire was profiled, and TCRdb retains in-frame clones only, with some absent. Of about 710,000 clones in the sample, approximately 72% were seen once. Subsets obtained from CD4+ cells comprised CD45RA+ naive and CD45RA-negative memory cells. The sequence came from a woman in her twenties or thirties in good health. J is TRBJ2-1 and V is TRBV19; a weak D match, TRBD2 (5 bases). Specimen: memory CD4+ T cells sorted from blood. The subset denotes: CD45RA-negative fraction. This chain's CDR3 is CASRDQEDPWFTEQFF. CDR3 nucleotides: TGTGCCAGTAGGGATCAGGAGGACCCTTGGTTCACTGAGCAGTTCTTC.